The clone carrying this T cell receptor (beta chain) was recorded many times. V lost 5 bases to trimming and J lost 9 bases; unmatched junction nucleotides: 9. Germline CDR1 and CDR2: SGHTA and FQGNSA. This CDR3 region has 14 residues. TCRdb ran MiXCR on the RT-PCR reads and lists one entry per CDR3 protein. The table has 500,000 to 700,000 distinct CDR3 sequences, around 21% seen once; the top ten hold 2.8%. This specimen belongs to a study of response to subunit inactivated influenza vaccine. Another study also made use of these data, one on T cells expressing NK-cell markers. From that study: cDNA encoding TCR beta was synthesized via 5'RACE template switching incorporating UMIs. Sorted CD3+CD56+NKG2C+, CD3+CD56+NKG2C- and CD3+CD56-NKG2C+ T cells provided the TCR beta repertoires. Most of the eight sequenced donors were HCMV-seropositive; one was seronegative. These clonotypes additionally ranked first within the CD3+CD56-NKG2C+ fraction of several donors.

This sequence originates from a man aged 50-60 years who received an inactivated influenza vaccine. The material sequenced was CD4+ T cells sorted from PBMCs, taken about 13 days after vaccination. The chain couples TRBV7-2 to TRBJ2-1; TRBD2 agrees at 8 bases. CDR3 nucleotide sequence: TGTGCCAGCAGCGTCGGGGGGGGGATCACTGAGCAGTTCTTC. Its translation is CASSVGGGITEQFF. Full variable domain (missing parts from reference TRBV7-2 and TRBJ2-1): GAGVSQSPSNKVTEKGKDVELRCDPISGHTALYWYRQSLGQGLEFLIYFQGNSAPDKSGLPSDRFSAERTGGSVSTLTIQRTQQEDSAVYLCASSVGGGITEQFFGPGTRLTVL.